This is a list of T cell receptor beta chains from one sample in a study of CD8 T cells in Susac syndrome. TCRdb fed the immunoSEQ multiplex PCR reads into MiXCR, producing one record per CDR3 protein. The data contain 250,000 to 300,000 distinct CDR3 sequences, 89% of them singletons. The sample comprised CD8+ T cells from PBMCs. The receptors were sampled from a human donor with multiple sclerosis. Each CDR3 is given with its conserved first and last residue. The D gene is left open where the match is weak. The size entry is marked missing in some rows and otherwise reads once, few, many or a size class.

size: -
J: TRBJ1-4
D: -
V: TRBV9
DNA: TGTGCCAGCAGCCCCAACATACGGGACTTTCAAGAAAAACTGTTTTTT
CDR3: CASSPNIRDFQEKLFF

size: -
J: TRBJ1-2
D: -
V: TRBV2
DNA: TGTGCCAGCAGTGGAATGGACATCGGCAACTATGGCTACACCTTC
CDR3: CASSGMDIGNYGYTF

size: once
J: TRBJ2-7
D: -
V: TRBV3-1
DNA: TGTGCCAGCAGCCAAGAGGAGCAAGGGCGGTCAGGAAAGTACTTC
CDR3: CASSQEEQGRSGKYF

size: -
J: TRBJ2-1
D: -
V: TRBV15
DNA: TGTGCCACCAGCCGGGCGAGGGGGGACGGGGATGAGCAGTTCTTC
CDR3: CATSRARGDGDEQFF

size: -
J: TRBJ2-3
D: -
V: TRBV15
DNA: TGTGCCACCAGCGTTCGGGGTTCGCCTCCCCTTGGTACGCAGTATTTT
CDR3: CATSVRGSPPLGTQYF

size: once
J: TRBJ2-2
D: -
V: TRBV9
DNA: TGTGCCAGCAGCGATACAGGGTCCCTCAACACCGGGGAGCTGTTTTTT
CDR3: CASSDTGSLNTGELFF

size: -
J: TRBJ1-6
D: -
V: TRBV9
DNA: TGTGCCAGCAGCGTAGAATCAGGGTTCGGGTCACCCCTCCACTTT
CDR3: CASSVESGFGSPLHF

size: -
J: TRBJ2-3
D: -
V: TRBV7-3
DNA: TGTGCCAGCAGGAAGACCTTAACAGATACGCAGTATTTT
CDR3: CASRKTLTDTQYF

size: -
J: TRBJ2-7
D: -
V: TRBV27
DNA: TGTGCCAGCAGTTATCAGGGTTCGTCCTCCTACGAGCAGTACTTC
CDR3: CASSYQGSSSYEQYF

size: -
J: TRBJ2-2
D: -
V: TRBV14
DNA: TGTGCCAGCAGCGTTGGGACCGACCCCAACACCGGGGAGCTGTTTTTT
CDR3: CASSVGTDPNTGELFF

size: -
J: TRBJ2-1
D: TRBD2
V: TRBV27
DNA: TGTGCCAGCAGCCCGGGACTAGCGGTTCACAATGAGCAGTTCTTC
CDR3: CASSPGLAVHNEQFF

size: -
J: TRBJ2-3
D: -
V: TRBV20-1
DNA: TGCAGTGCTAGATCCCTGACAAAAACTACCTCCACAGATACGCAGTATTTT
CDR3: CSARSLTKTTSTDTQYF

size: -
J: TRBJ2-7
D: TRBD2
V: TRBV5-6
DNA: TGTGCCAGCAGACCTACTAGCGGCGCCTTATACGAGCAGTACTTC
CDR3: CASRPTSGALYEQYF

size: -
J: TRBJ2-5
D: -
V: TRBV7-2
DNA: TGTGCCAGCGAGCTTATATCGGACAAGCAAGAGACCCAGTACTTC
CDR3: CASELISDKQETQYF

size: once
J: TRBJ2-1
D: TRBD2
V: TRBV10-3
DNA: TGTGCCATCAGTGAGGGACTAGCGGGACGCTACAATGAGCAGTTCTTC
CDR3: CAISEGLAGRYNEQFF

size: -
J: TRBJ2-7
D: -
V: TRBV6-2/TRBV6-3
DNA: TGTGCCAGCAGCGGAGGACTTAGCTCCTACGAGCAGTACTTC
CDR3: CASSGGLSSYEQYF

size: -
J: TRBJ2-2
D: TRBD2
V: TRBV3-1
DNA: TGTGCCAGCAGCCAACCGGGACTAGCGGGACAGACCGGGGAGCTGTTTTTT
CDR3: CASSQPGLAGQTGELFF

size: -
J: TRBJ2-1
D: TRBD2
V: TRBV3-1
DNA: TGTGCCAGCAGCCGTCGTCAGGGACTAGCGGCCTACAATGAGCAGTTCTTC
CDR3: CASSRRQGLAAYNEQFF

size: -
J: TRBJ1-5
D: -
V: TRBV19
DNA: TGTGCCAGTAGTCGGGGCCCTAGCAATCAGCCCCAGCATTTT
CDR3: CASSRGPSNQPQHF

size: -
J: TRBJ2-7
D: -
V: TRBV20-1
DNA: TGCAGTGCTCCGCAGGGAAACGAGCAGTACTTC
CDR3: CSAPQGNEQYF

size: -
J: TRBJ2-1
D: TRBD2
V: TRBV7-2
DNA: TGTGCCAGCAGCTTAGAAGCCCCGGGACTACTCAATGAGCAGTTCTTC
CDR3: CASSLEAPGLLNEQFF

size: -
J: TRBJ2-4
D: TRBD2
V: TRBV20-1
DNA: TGCAGTGCCATCCCCGGGGGGGCCAAAAACATTCAGTACTTC
CDR3: CSAIPGGAKNIQYF

size: once
J: TRBJ2-1
D: -
V: TRBV20-1
DNA: TGCAGTGCCCGTGACAGTTTCCAGAAAAGCTCCTACAATGAGCAGTTCTTC
CDR3: CSARDSFQKSSYNEQFF

size: -
J: TRBJ1-2
D: TRBD1
V: TRBV6-1
DNA: TGTGCCAGCAGTGAACAGGGGGCTAACTATGGCTACACCTTC
CDR3: CASSEQGANYGYTF

size: -
J: TRBJ2-1
D: TRBD2
V: TRBV15
DNA: TGTGCCACCAGCGACTTCTCCAGCGGGAGGGCCCAGTTCTTC
CDR3: CATSDFSSGRAQFF

size: -
J: TRBJ2-6
D: -
V: TRBV7-3
DNA: TGTGCCAGCAGCTCCTACGGGACAGGGGCCAACGTCCTGACTTTC
CDR3: CASSSYGTGANVLTF

size: -
J: TRBJ1-2
D: -
V: TRBV4-2
DNA: TGTGCCAGCAGCCAAGCCCGCCGGGGGATAGGGGGGGATCATGGCTACACCTTC
CDR3: CASSQARRGIGGDHGYTF

size: -
J: TRBJ2-7
D: -
V: TRBV4-2
DNA: TGTGCCAGCAGCCAAGGGATAGCAGATTCTGACGAGCAGTACTTC
CDR3: CASSQGIADSDEQYF

size: -
J: TRBJ2-1
D: -
V: TRBV30
DNA: TGTGGGGCGGCTTCGGTCCGGTACAATGAGCAGTTCTTC
CDR3: CGAASVRYNEQFF

size: -
J: TRBJ2-2
D: -
V: TRBV19
DNA: TGTGCCAGTAGTATTTTGGGGCTCCGGAACACCGGGGAGCTGTTTTTT
CDR3: CASSILGLRNTGELFF

size: -
J: TRBJ1-4
D: TRBD1
V: TRBV30
DNA: TGTGCCTGGGGGCAGGGGGTCTCAACTAATGAAAAACTGTTTTTT
CDR3: CAWGQGVSTNEKLFF

size: -
J: TRBJ2-7
D: -
V: TRBV27
DNA: TGTGCCAGCAGTTTAGACCTGGGCTACGAGCAGTACTTC
CDR3: CASSLDLGYEQYF

size: -
J: TRBJ2-7
D: TRBD1
V: TRBV5-1
DNA: TGCGCCAGCAGATGGACAGGGGGTGACGAGCAGTACTTC
CDR3: CASRWTGGDEQYF

size: -
J: TRBJ2-7
D: TRBD1
V: TRBV7-9
DNA: TGTGCCAGCAGCTTAGAGCTGGACAGGGCCCACGAGCAGTACTTC
CDR3: CASSLELDRAHEQYF

size: -
J: TRBJ2-7
D: TRBD2
V: TRBV5-4
DNA: TGTGCCAGCAGCCGGACTAGCGGGGGCACCTACGAGCAGTACTTC
CDR3: CASSRTSGGTYEQYF

size: -
J: TRBJ2-3
D: -
V: TRBV9
DNA: TGTGCCAGCAGCGAGCTGGGACATAGCACAGATACGCAGTATTTT
CDR3: CASSELGHSTDTQYF

size: -
J: TRBJ2-3
D: -
V: TRBV9
DNA: TGTGCCAGCAGCGTTGGGGGGCTCACAGATACGCAGTATTTT
CDR3: CASSVGGLTDTQYF

size: -
J: TRBJ2-3
D: -
V: TRBV27
DNA: TGTGCCAGCAGTTTACTACTCTTTGCTAGCACAGATACGCAGTATTTT
CDR3: CASSLLLFASTDTQYF

size: -
J: TRBJ1-6
D: TRBD1
V: TRBV5-4
DNA: TGTGCCAGCAGCTTCCCGGGACAGTCATCACCCCTCCACTTT
CDR3: CASSFPGQSSPLHF

size: -
J: TRBJ2-2
D: -
V: TRBV7-9
DNA: TGTGCCAGCATTCCTCTGTTGTTTTTT
CDR3: CASIPLLFF